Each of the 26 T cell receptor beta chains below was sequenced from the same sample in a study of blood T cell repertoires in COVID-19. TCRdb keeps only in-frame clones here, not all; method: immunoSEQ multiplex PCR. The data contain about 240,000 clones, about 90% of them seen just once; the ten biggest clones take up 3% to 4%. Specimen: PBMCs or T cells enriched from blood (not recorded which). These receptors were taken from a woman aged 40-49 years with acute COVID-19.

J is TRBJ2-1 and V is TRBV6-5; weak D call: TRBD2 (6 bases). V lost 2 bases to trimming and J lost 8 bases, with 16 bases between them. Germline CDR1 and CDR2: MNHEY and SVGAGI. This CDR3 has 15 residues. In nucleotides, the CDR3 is TGTGCCAGCAGTTACATGAGACTAGTCGGTGATGAGCAGTTCTTC. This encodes CASSYMRLVGDEQFF.

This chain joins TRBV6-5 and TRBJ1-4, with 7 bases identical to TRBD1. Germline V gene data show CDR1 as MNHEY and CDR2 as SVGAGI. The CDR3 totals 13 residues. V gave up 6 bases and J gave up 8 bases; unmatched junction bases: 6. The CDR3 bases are TGTGCCAGCAGCGCCGGACAGGAGGAAAAACTGTTTTTT. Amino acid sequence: CASSAGQEEKLFF.

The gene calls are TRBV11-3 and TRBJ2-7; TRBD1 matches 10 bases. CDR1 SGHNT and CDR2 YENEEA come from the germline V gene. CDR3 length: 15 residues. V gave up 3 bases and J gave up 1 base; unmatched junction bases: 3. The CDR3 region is CASSFRTGGSYEQYF. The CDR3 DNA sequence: TGTGCCAGCAGCTTTAGGACAGGGGGGTCCTACGAGCAGTACTTC.

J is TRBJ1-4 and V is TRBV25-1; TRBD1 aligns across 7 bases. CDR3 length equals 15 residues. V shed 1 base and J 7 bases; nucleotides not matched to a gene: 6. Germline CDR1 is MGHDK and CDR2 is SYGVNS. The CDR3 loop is CASSELQGGGEKLFF. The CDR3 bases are TGTGCCAGCAGTGAATTGCAGGGGGGAGGTGAAAAACTGTTTTTT.

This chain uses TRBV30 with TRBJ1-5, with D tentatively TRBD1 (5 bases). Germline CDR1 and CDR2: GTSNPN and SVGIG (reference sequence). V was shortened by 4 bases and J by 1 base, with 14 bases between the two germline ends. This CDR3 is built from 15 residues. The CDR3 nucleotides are TGTGCCTGGACAGCCAGGGCATTGAGCAATCAGCCCCAGCATTTT. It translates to CAWTARALSNQPQHF.

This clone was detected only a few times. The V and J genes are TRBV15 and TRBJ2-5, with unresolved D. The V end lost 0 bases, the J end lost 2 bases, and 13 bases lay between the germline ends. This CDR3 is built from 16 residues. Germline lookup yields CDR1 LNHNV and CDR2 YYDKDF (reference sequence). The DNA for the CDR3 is TGTGCCACCAGCAGAGATTTACGCGGAATTCAAGAGACCCAGTACTTC. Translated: CATSRDLRGIQETQYF.

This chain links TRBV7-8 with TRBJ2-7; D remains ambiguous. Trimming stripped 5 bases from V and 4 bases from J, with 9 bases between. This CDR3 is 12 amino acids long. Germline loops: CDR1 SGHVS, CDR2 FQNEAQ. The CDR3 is CASSPSLYEQYF. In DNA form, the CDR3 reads TGTGCCAGCAGCCCTAGTTTATACGAGCAGTACTTC. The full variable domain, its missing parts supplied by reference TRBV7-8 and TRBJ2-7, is GAGVSQSPRYKVAKRGQDVALRCDPISGHVSLFWYQQALGQGPEFLTYFQNEAQLDKSGLPSDRFFAERPEGSVSTLKIQRTQQEDSAVYLCASSPSLYEQYFGPGTRLTVT.

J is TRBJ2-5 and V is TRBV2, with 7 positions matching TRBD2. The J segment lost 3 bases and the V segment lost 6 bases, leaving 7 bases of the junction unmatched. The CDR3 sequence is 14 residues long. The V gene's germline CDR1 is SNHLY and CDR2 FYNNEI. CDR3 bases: TGTGCCAGCAGGAAGCCTCTAGCGGAAGAGACCCAGTACTTC. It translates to CASRKPLAEETQYF.

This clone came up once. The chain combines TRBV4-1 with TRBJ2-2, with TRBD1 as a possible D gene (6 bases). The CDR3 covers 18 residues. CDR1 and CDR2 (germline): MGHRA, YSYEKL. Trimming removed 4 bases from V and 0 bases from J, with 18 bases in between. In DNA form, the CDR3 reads TGCGCCAGCAGCCGGGTGCAGGGGAACTGCGCGAACACCGGGGAGCTGTTTTTT. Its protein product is CASSRVQGNCANTGELFF.

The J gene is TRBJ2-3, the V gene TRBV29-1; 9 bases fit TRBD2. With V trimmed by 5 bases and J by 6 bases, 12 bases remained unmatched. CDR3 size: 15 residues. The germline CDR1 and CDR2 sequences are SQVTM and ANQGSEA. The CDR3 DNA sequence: TGCAGCGTTTATGTGGATCCTAGCGGGATGGATACGCAGTATTTT. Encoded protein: CSVYVDPSGMDTQYF.

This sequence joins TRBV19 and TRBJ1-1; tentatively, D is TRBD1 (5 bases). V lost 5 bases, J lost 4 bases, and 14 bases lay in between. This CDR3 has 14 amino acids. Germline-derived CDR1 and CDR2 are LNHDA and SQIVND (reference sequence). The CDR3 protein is CASSVPGGTTEAFF. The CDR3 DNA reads TGTGCCAGTAGTGTCCCCGGGGGAACCACTGAAGCTTTCTTT.

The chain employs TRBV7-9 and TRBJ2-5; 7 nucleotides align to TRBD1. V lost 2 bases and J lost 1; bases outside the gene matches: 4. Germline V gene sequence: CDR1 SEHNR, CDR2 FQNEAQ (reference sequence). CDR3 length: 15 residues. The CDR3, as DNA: TGTGCCAGCAGCTTATGGACAGGAACCCAAGAGACCCAGTACTTC. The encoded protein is CASSLWTGTQETQYF.

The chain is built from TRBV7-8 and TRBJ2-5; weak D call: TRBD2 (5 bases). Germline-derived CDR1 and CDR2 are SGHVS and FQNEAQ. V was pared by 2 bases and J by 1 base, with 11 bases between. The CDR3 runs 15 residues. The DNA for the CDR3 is TGTGCCAGCAGCTTAACGAGGGCCCTCCAAGAGACCCAGTACTTC. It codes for CASSLTRALQETQYF.

The CDR3 region has the DNA TGTGCCAGCTTACCGGCGGGAGGGTATGAGCAGTTCTTC. The encoded protein is CASLPAGGYEQFF. The rearrangement links TRBV18 to TRBJ2-1, with 9 nucleotides matching TRBD2. The V and J ends lost 7 bases and 8 bases, in that order; junction bases with no gene match: 6. The V gene's germline CDR1 is KGHSH and CDR2 LQKENI. The CDR3 length is 13 residues.

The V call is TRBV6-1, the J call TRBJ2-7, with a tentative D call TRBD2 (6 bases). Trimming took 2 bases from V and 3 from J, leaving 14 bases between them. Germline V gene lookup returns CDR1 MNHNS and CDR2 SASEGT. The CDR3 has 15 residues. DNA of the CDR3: TGTGCCAGCAGTGAAAACGAGCGGGCCTACTACGAGCAGTACTTC. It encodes CASSENERAYYEQYF.

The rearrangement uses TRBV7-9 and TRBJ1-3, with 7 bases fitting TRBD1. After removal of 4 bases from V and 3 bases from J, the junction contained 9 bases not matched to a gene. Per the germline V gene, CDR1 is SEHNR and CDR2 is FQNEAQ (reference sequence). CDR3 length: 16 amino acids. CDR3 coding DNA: TGTGCCAGCAGCTCGTATACAGGGGTAAGTGGAAACACCATATATTTT. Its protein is CASSSYTGVSGNTIYF.

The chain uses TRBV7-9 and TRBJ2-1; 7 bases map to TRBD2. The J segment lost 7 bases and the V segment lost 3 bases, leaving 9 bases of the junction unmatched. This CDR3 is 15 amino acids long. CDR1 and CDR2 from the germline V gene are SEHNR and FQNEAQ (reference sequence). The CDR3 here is CASSFPAGERNEQFF. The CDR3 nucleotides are TGTGCCAGCAGCTTCCCTGCGGGAGAACGAAATGAGCAGTTCTTC. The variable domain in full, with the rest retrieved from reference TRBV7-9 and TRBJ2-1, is DTGVSQNPRHKITKRGQNVTFRCDPISEHNRLYWYRQTLGQGPEFLTYFQNEAQLEKSRLLSDRFSAERPKGSFSTLEIQRTEQGDSAMYLCASSFPAGERNEQFFGPGTRLTVL.

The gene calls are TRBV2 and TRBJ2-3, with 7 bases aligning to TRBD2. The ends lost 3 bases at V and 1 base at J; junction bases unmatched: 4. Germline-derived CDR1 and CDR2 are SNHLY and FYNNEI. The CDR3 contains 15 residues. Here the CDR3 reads CASSDGGSGTDTQYF. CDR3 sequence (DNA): TGTGCCAGCAGTGACGGCGGGAGTGGCACAGATACGCAGTATTTT.

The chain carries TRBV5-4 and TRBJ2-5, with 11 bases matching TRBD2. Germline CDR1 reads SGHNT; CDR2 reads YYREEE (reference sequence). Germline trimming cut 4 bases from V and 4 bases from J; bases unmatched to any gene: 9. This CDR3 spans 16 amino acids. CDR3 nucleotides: TGTGCCAGCAGCGACCCCCCTCTAGCGGGAGGAGAGACCCAGTACTTC. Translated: CASSDPPLAGGETQYF.

The CDR3 DNA sequence: TGTGCCAGCAGTCCACAGGGGGGGACTGAAGCTTTCTTT. This gives the protein CASSPQGGTEAFF. V gene TRBV12-3 or TRBV12-4 combines with J gene TRBJ1-1; the match to TRBD1 covers 8 bases. V was pared by 5 bases and J by 5 bases, with 4 bases of the junction left unmatched. CDR3 length: 13 amino acids.

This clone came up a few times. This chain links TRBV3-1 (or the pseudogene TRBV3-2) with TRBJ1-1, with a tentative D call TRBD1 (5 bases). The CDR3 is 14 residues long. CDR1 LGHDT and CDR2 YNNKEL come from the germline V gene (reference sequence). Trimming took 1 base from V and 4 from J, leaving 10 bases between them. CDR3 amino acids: CASSQGSGVTEAFF. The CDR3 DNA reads TGTGCCAGCAGCCAAGGCTCGGGGGTCACTGAAGCTTTCTTT.

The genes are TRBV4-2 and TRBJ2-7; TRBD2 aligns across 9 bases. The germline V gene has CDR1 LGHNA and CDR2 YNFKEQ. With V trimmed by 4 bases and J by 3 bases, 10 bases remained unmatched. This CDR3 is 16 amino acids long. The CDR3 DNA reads TGTGCCAGCAGCCTGGAAGCGGGAGGAGAGGGCTACGAGCAGTACTTC. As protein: CASSLEAGGEGYEQYF.

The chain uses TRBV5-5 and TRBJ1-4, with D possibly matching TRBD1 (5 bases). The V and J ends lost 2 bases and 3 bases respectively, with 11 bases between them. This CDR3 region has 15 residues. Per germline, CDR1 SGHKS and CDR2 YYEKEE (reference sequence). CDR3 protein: CASSFNGGSNEKLFF. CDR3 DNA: TGTGCCAGCAGCTTCAACGGGGGGTCTAATGAAAAACTGTTTTTT.

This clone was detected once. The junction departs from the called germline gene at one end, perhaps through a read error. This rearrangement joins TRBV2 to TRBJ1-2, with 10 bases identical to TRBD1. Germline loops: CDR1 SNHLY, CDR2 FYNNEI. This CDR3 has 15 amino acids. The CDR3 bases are TGTGCCAGCAGTGAGGGACAGGGGTGGAACTCTGGCTACACCTTC. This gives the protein CASSEGQGWNSGYTF.

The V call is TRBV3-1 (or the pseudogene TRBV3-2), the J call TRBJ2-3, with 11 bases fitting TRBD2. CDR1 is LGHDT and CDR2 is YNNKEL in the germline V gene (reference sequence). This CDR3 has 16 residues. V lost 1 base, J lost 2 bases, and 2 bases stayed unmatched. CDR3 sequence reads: CASSQGLAGTTDTQYF. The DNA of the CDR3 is TGTGCCAGCAGCCAAGGACTAGCGGGAACCACAGATACGCAGTATTTT.

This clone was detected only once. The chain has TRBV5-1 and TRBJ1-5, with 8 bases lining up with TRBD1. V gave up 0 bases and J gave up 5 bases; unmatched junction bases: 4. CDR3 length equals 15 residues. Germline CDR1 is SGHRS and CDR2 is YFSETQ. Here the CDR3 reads CASSLGTGPDQPQHF. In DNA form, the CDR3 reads TGCGCCAGCAGCTTGGGGACAGGGCCCGATCAGCCCCAGCATTTT.